The 23 T cell receptor beta chains presented below share a single source sample, sequenced in a study of T cell repertoires in aging, cancer and after chemotherapy. Multiplex touch-down PCR with TRB-A/B primers amplified rearranged V-D-J TRB sequences. TCRdb called the multiplex PCR reads again in MiXCR, with one record for every CDR3 protein. The table shows about 5,600 distinct CDR3 sequences, with around 35% occurring only once. TCR beta rearrangements were amplified from peripheral blood genomic DNA. Material for sequencing was blood. The receptors were sampled from a human donor with a blood cancer.

This clonotype was counted a few times. V usage is TRBV29-1 and J usage is TRBJ2-7; D may be TRBD2 (6 bases). CDR1 is SQVTM, CDR2 ANQGSEA, per germline. CDR3 length: 13 residues. Trimming removed 5 bases from V and 3 bases from J, with 14 bases in between. The CDR3 loop reads CSVRETGIYEQYF. Written as DNA, the CDR3 is TGCAGCGTTCGGGAGACCGGGATCTACGAGCAGTACTTC.

Turning to this clonotype: The junction departs from germline at one end; a sequencing error may be responsible. The chain links TRBV10-3 to TRBJ2-3; D tentatively reads TRBD1 or TRBD2 (5 bases each). CDR1 and CDR2 from the germline V gene are ENHRY and SYGVKD. The CDR3 runs 15 residues. The CDR3 sequence: CASSYAGTNTDTQYF. The CDR3 nucleotides read TGTGCCAGCAGTTACGCCGGGACGAACACAGATACGCAGTATTTT.

By share of the sample, this clonotype is medium-sized. The genes are TRBV29-1 and TRBJ2-1, with D tentatively TRBD2 (5 bases). Germline CDR1 SQVTM, CDR2 ANQGSEA. Trimming left V 0 bases short and J 1 base short, with 13 bases between. This CDR3 comprises 16 residues. This chain's CDR3 is CSVEDLRGRSYNEQFF. In DNA, the CDR3 is TGCAGCGTTGAAGATCTTCGGGGAAGATCCTACAATGAGCAGTTCTTC.

The chain has TRBV19 and TRBJ1-5; 8 nucleotides agree with TRBD1. In germline, CDR1 is LNHDA, CDR2 SQIVND (reference sequence). The CDR3 runs 19 residues. Losses at the gene ends were 5 bases for V and 0 bases for J; bases not matched to a gene: 15. The CDR3 DNA follows: TGTGCCAGTAGTTTACTACAAACGACAGGGGACAATAGCAATCAGCCCCAGCATTTT. As protein: CASSLLQTTGDNSNQPQHF.

Comment on this clonotype: The junction departs from the called germline gene at one end, perhaps through a read error. J is TRBJ2-1 and V is TRBV18; TRBD2 matches 8 bases. Germline V gene lookup returns CDR1 KGHSH and CDR2 LQKENI. The CDR3 is 13 residues long. The CDR3 coding sequence is TGTGCCAGCTCACAAGGGACTAGAAATGAGCATTTCTTC. It codes for CASSQGTRNEHFF.

Only a few counts were recorded for this clonotype. The chain carries TRBV5-7 and TRBJ2-6, with D tentatively TRBD1 (5 bases). TRBV5-7 falls under the ORF class, with uncertain function. Trimming pared 1 base from V and 2 bases from J, leaving 19 bases between. The CDR3 covers 19 residues. The CDR3 loop reads CASSLIWPGKEAGANVLTF. In DNA form, the CDR3 reads TGTGCCAGCAGCTTGATTTGGCCAGGGAAAGAAGCTGGGGCCAACGTCCTGACTTTC.

The chain links TRBV29-1 to TRBJ2-1; 10 nucleotides align to TRBD2. The CDR3 is made up of 14 amino acids. V gave up 5 bases and J gave up 8 bases; unmatched junction bases: 9. The germline CDR1 and CDR2 sequences are SQVTM and ANQGSEA. CDR3 nucleotide sequence: TGCAGCGTTATAACTAGCGGGATTCATTATGAGCAGTTCTTC. It codes for CSVITSGIHYEQFF.

This sequence joins TRBV11-2 and TRBJ2-1, with 11 bases that match TRBD2. This CDR3 contains 15 residues. V lost 5 bases to trimming and J lost 6 bases; unmatched junction nucleotides: 6. CDR1 is SGHAT and CDR2 is FQNNGV in the germline V gene. The CDR3 sequence is CASSPGTSGVNEQFF. Here the CDR3 DNA reads TGTGCCAGCAGCCCCGGGACTAGCGGTGTCAATGAGCAGTTCTTC.

V usage is TRBV5-6 and J usage is TRBJ1-3; a weak D match, TRBD1 (6 bases). The CDR3 consists of 16 residues. Trimming removed 3 bases from V and 0 bases from J, with 13 bases in between. Germline CDR1 reads SGHDT; CDR2 reads YYEEEE. Here the CDR3 reads CASSSLGALSGNTIYF. The CDR3 nucleotides read TGTGCCAGCAGCTCGCTGGGGGCACTCTCTGGAAACACCATATATTTT.

This clonotype has a single count. The CDR3 DNA reads as TGCAGTGCTAGAATCAGGGGACAGGGTACTCAGCCCCAGCATTTT. It encodes CSARIRGQGTQPQHF. The chain employs TRBV20-1 and TRBJ1-5, with TRBD1 matching 9 bases. The V segment lost 2 bases and the J segment 6 bases; nucleotides outside the gene matches: 8. Germline CDR1 reads DFQATT; CDR2 reads SNEGSKA (reference sequence). This CDR3 region has 15 residues.

This chain connects TRBV6-6 to TRBJ2-7, with 12 bases fitting TRBD2. The CDR3 runs 12 residues. With V trimmed by 10 bases and J by 7 bases, 5 bases remained unmatched. Germline V gives CDR1 MNHNY, CDR2 SVGAGI (reference sequence). The CDR3 reads CATTGLAGEQYF. The CDR3 DNA follows: TGTGCCACCACGGGACTAGCGGGTGAGCAGTACTTC.

This clonotype has more than one count but fewer than ten. The chain recombines TRBV6-2 or TRBV6-3 with TRBJ2-1, with D perhaps matching TRBD1 (5 bases). Germline CDR1 reads MNHEY; CDR2 reads SVGEGT. This CDR3 region has 14 residues. V lost 4 bases and J 5 bases, leaving 12 bases between the germline ends. CDR3 region: CASSSTLGDNEQFF. DNA for the CDR3: TGTGCCAGCAGTTCGACTTTAGGGGACAATGAGCAGTTCTTC.

The chain couples TRBV12-3 or TRBV12-4 to TRBJ2-1, with a possible D match to TRBD2 (5 bases). The CDR3 runs 14 residues. Deletions cut 2 bases from V and 4 bases from J, with 9 bases between. The CDR3 nucleotides read TGTGCCAGCAGTTTATTACTAGGGTACAATGAGCAGTTCTTC. Protein: CASSLLLGYNEQFF.

The chain links TRBV27 to TRBJ2-1, with D perhaps TRBD1 (7 bases). Per the germline V gene, CDR1 is MNHEY and CDR2 is SMNVEV (reference sequence). V lost 6 bases and J 2 bases, leaving 20 bases between the germline ends. The CDR3 contains 17 residues. The CDR3 DNA sequence: TGTGCCAGCAGACTCTATGCGGGACAGCCAACCTACAATGAGCAGTTCTTC. Amino acids: CASRLYAGQPTYNEQFF.

This clonotype was seen a handful of times. This chain links TRBV6-2 or TRBV6-3 with TRBJ1-5; D remains unclear. CDR1 and CDR2 (germline): MNHEY, SVGEGT. The V end was cut by 7 bases, the J end by 5 bases, with 12 bases between. This CDR3 has 13 residues. CDR3 in amino acids: CASNNPGYQPQHF. The CDR3 DNA follows: TGTGCCAGCAACAATCCCGGATATCAGCCCCAGCATTTT.

In this sample, this clonotype is medium-sized. The V and J genes are TRBV29-1 and TRBJ1-2, with unresolved D. Germline CDR1 SQVTM, CDR2 ANQGSEA. Trimming cost V 1 base and J 2 bases, with 5 bases left between them. The CDR3 consists of 12 residues. CDR3 protein: CSVEGRNYGYTF. In nucleotides, the CDR3 is TGCAGCGTTGAAGGACGGAACTATGGCTACACCTTC. Filled out from reference TRBV29-1 and TRBJ1-2, the complete variable domain reads SAVISQKPSRDICQRGTSLTIQCQVDSQVTMMFWYRQQPGQSLTLIATANQGSEATYESGFVIDKFPISRPNLTFSTLTVSNMSPEDSSIYLCSVEGRNYGYTFGSGTRLTVV.

The chain couples TRBV12-3 or TRBV12-4 to TRBJ2-1; 8 bases agree with TRBD2. The V and J ends lost 2 bases and 3 bases, in that order; junction bases with no gene match: 6. The CDR3 spans 16 residues. The DNA for the CDR3 is TGTGCCAGCAGTTTAAGCCGGCGGGGGGACTACAATGAGCAGTTCTTC. It codes for CASSLSRRGDYNEQFF.

This chain connects TRBV7-6 to TRBJ2-3; 11 bases are shared with TRBD2. This CDR3 is built from 18 residues. Losses at the gene ends were 7 bases for V and 0 bases for J; bases not matched to a gene: 12. Germline values: CDR1 SGHVS, CDR2 FNYEAQ. CDR3 in DNA: TGTGCCAGCAAACCGGGTCTAGCGGGAGGAGGCAGCACAGATACGCAGTATTTT. This gives the protein CASKPGLAGGGSTDTQYF.

In this sample, this clonotype turned up a few times. This chain connects TRBV5-4 to TRBJ2-1; 7 bases align to TRBD1. The CDR3 consists of 14 residues. Germline-derived CDR1 and CDR2 are SGHNT and YYREEE (reference sequence). The V and J ends lost 4 bases and 6 bases, in that order; junction bases with no gene match: 7. The CDR3 DNA follows: TGTGCCAGCAGCGCGACCGGGGACAGCAATGAGCAGTTCTTC. This gives the protein CASSATGDSNEQFF.

This chain uses TRBV6-1 with TRBJ2-3, with 11 bases aligning to TRBD2. With V trimmed by 6 bases and J by 4 bases, 3 bases remained unmatched. The CDR3 spans 14 residues. CDR1 and CDR2 from the germline V gene are MNHNS and SASEGT. For the CDR3, the DNA is TGTGCCAGCAGCCTAGCGGGAGGAGCAGATACGCAGTATTTT. This gives the protein CASSLAGGADTQYF.

This clonotype was seen only a few times. The gene calls are TRBV27 and TRBJ2-5, with a weak D call TRBD1 (5 bases). V lost 5 bases to trimming and J lost 5 bases, with 15 bases between them. This CDR3 comprises 14 residues. Germline V gene sequence: CDR1 MNHEY, CDR2 SMNVEV (reference sequence). CDR3: CASSPGRPGETQYF. The CDR3 DNA reads as TGTGCCAGCAGTCCCGGACGGCCAGGGGAGACCCAGTACTTC.

This clonotype was seen a handful of times. The chain uses TRBV5-1 and TRBJ2-2; 10 bases map to TRBD1. With 4 bases clipped from V and 1 base from J, the junction kept 7 bases outside the gene matches. This CDR3 has 17 residues. Germline V CDR1 and CDR2: SGHRS, YFSETQ. This chain's CDR3 is CASSQVRTGGNTGELFF. CDR3 coding DNA: TGCGCCAGCAGCCAAGTACGGACAGGGGGGAACACCGGGGAGCTGTTTTTT.

This clonotype was picked up a small number of times. A read error may produce the germline difference seen at one junction end. The V and J genes are TRBV7-6 and TRBJ2-1; TRBD2 agrees at 12 bases. From germline, CDR1 is SGHVS and CDR2 FNYEAQ. The CDR3 runs 15 residues. DNA of the CDR3: TGTGCCAGCAGCCTAGCGGGAGGGCCCCAGAATGAGCAGTTCTTC. It specifies CASSLAGGPQNEQFF.